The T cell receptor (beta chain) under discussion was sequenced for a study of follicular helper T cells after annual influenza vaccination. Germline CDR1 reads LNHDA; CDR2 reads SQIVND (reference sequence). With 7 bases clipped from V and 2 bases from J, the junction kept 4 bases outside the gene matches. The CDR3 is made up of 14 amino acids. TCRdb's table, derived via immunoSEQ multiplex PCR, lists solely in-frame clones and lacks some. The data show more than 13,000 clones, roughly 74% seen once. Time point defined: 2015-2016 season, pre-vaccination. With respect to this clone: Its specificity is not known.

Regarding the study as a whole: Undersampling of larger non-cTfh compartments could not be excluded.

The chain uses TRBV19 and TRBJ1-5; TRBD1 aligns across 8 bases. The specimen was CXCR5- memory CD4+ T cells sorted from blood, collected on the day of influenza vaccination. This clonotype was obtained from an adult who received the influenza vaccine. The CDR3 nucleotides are TGTGCCAGTACCCCGACAGGGGGCAATCAGCCCCAGCATTTT. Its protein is CASTPTGGNQPQHF.